The 12 T cell receptor beta chains below all came from one sample that was sequenced in a study of type 1 regulatory T cells. A single record per CDR3 protein comes from TCRdb applying MiXCR to the reads. Counted here are about 62,000 distinct CDR3 sequences, 62% occurring once; the ten biggest clones make up over 1.5%. For these receptors, no antigen is known. The specimen sequenced was cultured non-Tr1 T cells, either the whole culture or a sorted T cell fraction (not recorded which). The receptors here all came from a human donor in good health.

The J gene is TRBJ2-3, the V gene TRBV5-6; TRBD2 aligns across 7 bases. The CDR3 contains 18 residues. Per germline, CDR1 SGHDT and CDR2 YYEEEE. V was clipped by 6 bases and J by 0 bases; unmatched bases: 16. In DNA, the CDR3 is TGTGCCAGCACCTCACTACGCCTTCTAGCGGTCAGCACAGATACGCAGTATTTT. The encoded protein is CASTSLRLLAVSTDTQYF.

V and J are TRBV5-1 and TRBJ2-5; TRBD2 matches 8 bases. The CDR3 is 14 amino acids. In germline, CDR1 is SGHRS, CDR2 YFSETQ. V shed 5 bases and J 3 bases; nucleotides not matched to a gene: 6. The CDR3 DNA reads as TGCGCCAGCAGTGTAGCGGGGAGTGAAGAGACCCAGTACTTC. Protein: CASSVAGSEETQYF.

Written as DNA, the CDR3 is TGTGCCAGCAGCTTAGTTTATGGTCAGCCCCAGCATTTT. Translated: CASSLVYGQPQHF. The V and J genes are TRBV7-2 and TRBJ1-5; D unresolved. Trimming left V 1 base short and J 6 bases short, with 7 bases between. The germline CDR1 and CDR2 sequences are SGHTA and FQGNSA. The CDR3 is 13 amino acids.

The chain is built from TRBV20-1 and TRBJ2-7; 7 bases agree with TRBD2. Trimming took 5 bases from V and 7 from J; bases not matched to a gene: 17. The germline CDR1 and CDR2 sequences are DFQATT and SNEGSKA (reference sequence). The CDR3 has 15 amino acids. The DNA for the CDR3 is TGCAGTGCTGAACCCCCTAGCGGAGGACCTGGAGAGCAGTACTTC. Protein sequence: CSAEPPSGGPGEQYF.

The chain recombines TRBV7-2 with TRBJ2-2, with TRBD1 matching 7 bases. The CDR3 runs to 14 residues. V gave up 4 bases and J gave up 5 bases; unmatched junction bases: 4. Germline V CDR1 and CDR2: SGHTA, FQGNSA. Written as DNA, the CDR3 is TGTGCCAGCAGCTCACAGGGGCATACCGGGGAGCTGTTTTTT. Amino acids: CASSSQGHTGELFF.

This clonotype has a handful of counts. The chain is built from TRBV7-2 and TRBJ2-1, with TRBD2 matching 11 bases. V shed 5 bases, J shed 5 bases, and the junction held 17 bases outside the gene matches. This CDR3 is built from 19 residues. CDR1 SGHTA and CDR2 FQGNSA come from the germline V gene. The CDR3 DNA is TGTGCCAGCAGCCGCCCGACCTCTTTAGCGGGAGGGAGGGACAATGAGCAGTTCTTC. Protein product: CASSRPTSLAGGRDNEQFF. Using reference TRBV7-2 and TRBJ2-1 for the parts outside the CDR3, the full variable domain is GAGVSQSPSNKVTEKGKDVELRCDPISGHTALYWYRQSLGQGLEFLIYFQGNSAPDKSGLPSDRFSAERTGGSVSTLTIQRTQQEDSAVYLCASSRPTSLAGGRDNEQFFGPGTRLTVL.

J is TRBJ2-1 and V is TRBV24-1; unclear D gene. Trimming removed 3 bases from V and 0 bases from J, with 11 bases in between. The CDR3 is 16 residues long. Germline CDR1 reads KGHDR; CDR2 reads SFDVKD. The chain's CDR3 is CATSDPAGYSYNEQFF. The CDR3 coding sequence is TGTGCCACCAGTGATCCCGCCGGCTACTCCTACAATGAGCAGTTCTTC.

This chain connects TRBV12-3 or TRBV12-4 to TRBJ1-6; no clear D gene. This CDR3 is 14 amino acids long. The V and J ends lost 3 bases and 5 bases respectively, with 8 bases between them. The CDR3 sequence: CASSFGPNNSPLHF. In DNA, the CDR3 is TGTGCCAGCAGTTTCGGCCCGAATAATTCACCCCTCCACTTT.

This clonotype turned up a few times. The J gene is TRBJ2-3, the V gene TRBV4-1; D is unclear. CDR3 length equals 12 residues. Germline-derived CDR1 and CDR2 are MGHRA and YSYEKL. The germline V and J ends were trimmed by 0 bases and 6 bases, with 4 bases remaining between them. The CDR3 nucleotides read TGCGCCAGCAGCCAAGATACGGATACGCAGTATTTT. Translating gives CASSQDTDTQYF.

The genes are TRBV5-4 and TRBJ2-2; D is possibly TRBD1 (6 bases). CDR1 SGHNT and CDR2 YYREEE come from the germline V gene (reference sequence). V was shortened by 3 bases and J by 1 base, with 7 bases between the two germline ends. This CDR3 is built from 14 residues. In DNA, the CDR3 is TGTGCCAGCAGCTGGGGACAGAACACCGGGGAGCTGTTTTTT. This gives the protein CASSWGQNTGELFF.

The chain carries TRBV4-3 and TRBJ1-5; a possible D gene is TRBD1 (5 bases). The germline V and J ends were trimmed by 0 bases and 5 bases, with 17 bases remaining between them. CDR3 length equals 17 residues. Germline V gene sequence: CDR1 LGHNA, CDR2 YSLEER. CDR3 region: CASSQDLRATTDQPQHF. The CDR3 DNA sequence: TGCGCCAGCAGCCAAGATCTCAGGGCCACGACCGATCAGCCCCAGCATTTT.

This clonotype was counted between two and nine times. This chain connects TRBV20-1 to TRBJ2-3; no clear D gene. CDR1 and CDR2 (germline): DFQATT, SNEGSKA (reference sequence). The CDR3 runs 15 residues. V was pared by 1 base and J by 0 bases, with 11 bases between. CDR3 residues: CSARAQATSTDTQYF. CDR3 in DNA: TGCAGTGCTAGAGCTCAGGCAACTAGCACAGATACGCAGTATTTT.